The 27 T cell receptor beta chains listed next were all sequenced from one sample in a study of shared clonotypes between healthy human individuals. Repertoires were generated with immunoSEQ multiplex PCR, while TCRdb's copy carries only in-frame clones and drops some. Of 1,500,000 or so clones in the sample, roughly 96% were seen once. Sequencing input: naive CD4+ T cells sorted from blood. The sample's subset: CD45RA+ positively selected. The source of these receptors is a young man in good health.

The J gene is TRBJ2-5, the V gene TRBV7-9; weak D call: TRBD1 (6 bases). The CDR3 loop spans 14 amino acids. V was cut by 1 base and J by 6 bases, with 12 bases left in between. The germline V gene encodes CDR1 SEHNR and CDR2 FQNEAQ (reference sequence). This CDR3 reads CASSLVPDSQTQYF. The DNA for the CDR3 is TGTGCCAGCAGCTTAGTCCCGGACAGCCAGACCCAGTACTTC.

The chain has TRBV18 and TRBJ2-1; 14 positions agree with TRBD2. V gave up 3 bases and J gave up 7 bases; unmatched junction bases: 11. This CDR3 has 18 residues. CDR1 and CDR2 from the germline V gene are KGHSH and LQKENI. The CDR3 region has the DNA TGTGCCAGCTCACCTATCGGACTAGCGGGAGGTAGTACTAATGAGCAGTTCTTC. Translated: CASSPIGLAGGSTNEQFF.

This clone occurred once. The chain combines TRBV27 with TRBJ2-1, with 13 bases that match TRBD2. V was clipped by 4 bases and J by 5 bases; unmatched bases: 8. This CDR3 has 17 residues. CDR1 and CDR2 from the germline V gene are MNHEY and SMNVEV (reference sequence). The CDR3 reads CASSYRRTSGRHNEQFF. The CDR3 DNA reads TGTGCCAGCAGTTACCGCCGGACTAGCGGGAGACACAATGAGCAGTTCTTC.

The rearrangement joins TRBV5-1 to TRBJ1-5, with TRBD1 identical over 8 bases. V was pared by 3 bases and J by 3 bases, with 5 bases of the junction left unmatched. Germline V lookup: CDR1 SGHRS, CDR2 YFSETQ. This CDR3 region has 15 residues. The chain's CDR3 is CASSWWTGNNQPQHF. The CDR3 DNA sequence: TGCGCCAGCAGCTGGTGGACAGGGAACAATCAGCCCCAGCATTTT. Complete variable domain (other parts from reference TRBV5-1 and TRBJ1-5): KAGVTQTPRYLIKTRGQQVTLSCSPISGHRSVSWYQQTPGQGLQFLFEYFSETQRNKGNFPGRFSGRQFSNSRSEMNVSTLELGDSALYLCASSWWTGNNQPQHFGDGTRLSIL.

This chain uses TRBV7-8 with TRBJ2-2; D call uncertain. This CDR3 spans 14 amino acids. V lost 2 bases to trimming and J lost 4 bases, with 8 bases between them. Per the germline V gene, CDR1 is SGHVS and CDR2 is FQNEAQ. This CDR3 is CASSLRPITGELFF. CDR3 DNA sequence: TGTGCCAGCAGCTTACGTCCGATCACCGGGGAGCTGTTTTTT. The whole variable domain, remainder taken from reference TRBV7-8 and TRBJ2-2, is GAGVSQSPRYKVAKRGQDVALRCDPISGHVSLFWYQQALGQGPEFLTYFQNEAQLDKSGLPSDRFFAERPEGSVSTLKIQRTQQEDSAVYLCASSLRPITGELFFGEGSRLTVL.

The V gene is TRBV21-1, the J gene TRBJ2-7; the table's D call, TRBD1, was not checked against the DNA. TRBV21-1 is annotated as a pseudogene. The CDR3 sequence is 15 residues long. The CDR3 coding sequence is TGTGCCAGCAGCTCCCGGGACAGGGTCTCCTACGAGCAGTACTTC. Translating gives CASSSRDRVSYEQYF.

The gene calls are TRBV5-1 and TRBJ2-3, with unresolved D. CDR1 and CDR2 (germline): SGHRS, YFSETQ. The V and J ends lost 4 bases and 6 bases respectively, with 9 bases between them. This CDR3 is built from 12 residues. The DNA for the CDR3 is TGCGCCAGCAGCGAGGACCCGGATACGCAGTATTTT. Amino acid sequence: CASSEDPDTQYF.

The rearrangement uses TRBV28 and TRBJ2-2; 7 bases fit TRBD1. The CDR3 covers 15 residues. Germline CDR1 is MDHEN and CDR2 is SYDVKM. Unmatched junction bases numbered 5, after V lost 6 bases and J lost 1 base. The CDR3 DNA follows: TGTGCCAGCAGGCTGGGGGACAGGAACACCGGGGAGCTGTTTTTT. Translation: CASRLGDRNTGELFF.

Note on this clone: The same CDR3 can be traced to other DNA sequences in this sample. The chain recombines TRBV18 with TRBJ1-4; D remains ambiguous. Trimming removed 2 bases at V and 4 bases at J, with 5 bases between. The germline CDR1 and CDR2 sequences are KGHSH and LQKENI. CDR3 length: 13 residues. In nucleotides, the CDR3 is TGTGCCAGCTCACCATACGGTAATGAAAAACTGTTTTTT. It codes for CASSPYGNEKLFF.

The CDR3 loop is CASSIGGTSGSNEQFF. The CDR3 DNA follows: TGTGCCAGTAGTATAGGGGGGACTAGCGGGAGCAATGAGCAGTTCTTC. The genes are TRBV19 and TRBJ2-1; TRBD2 matches 14 bases. Germline V gives CDR1 LNHDA, CDR2 SQIVND (reference sequence). The V and J ends lost 1 base and 6 bases, in that order; junction bases with no gene match: 2. CDR3 length: 16 residues.

CDR3 sequence: CASSPQRDLSYNEQFF. CDR3 nucleotide sequence: TGCGCCAGCAGCCCCCAGCGGGACCTCTCCTACAATGAGCAGTTCTTC. This rearrangement joins TRBV5-1 to TRBJ2-1; 7 nucleotides agree with TRBD2. CDR1 is SGHRS, CDR2 YFSETQ, per germline. V was pared by 4 bases and J by 0 bases, with 7 bases of the junction left unmatched. This CDR3 has 16 residues.

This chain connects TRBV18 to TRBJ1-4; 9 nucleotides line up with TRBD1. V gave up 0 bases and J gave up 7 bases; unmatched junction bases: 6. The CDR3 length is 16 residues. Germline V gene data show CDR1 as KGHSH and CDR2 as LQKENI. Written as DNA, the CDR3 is TGTGCCAGCTCACCACCGTCCGGGACAGGGTTTGAAAAACTGTTTTTT. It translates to CASSPPSGTGFEKLFF.

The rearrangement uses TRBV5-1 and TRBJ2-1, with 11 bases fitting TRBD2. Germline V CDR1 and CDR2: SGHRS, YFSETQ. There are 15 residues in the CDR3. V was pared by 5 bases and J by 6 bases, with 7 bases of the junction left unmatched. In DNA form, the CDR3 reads TGCGCCAGCAGTCTAAGACTAGCGGGATCCAATGAGCAGTTCTTC. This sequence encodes CASSLRLAGSNEQFF.

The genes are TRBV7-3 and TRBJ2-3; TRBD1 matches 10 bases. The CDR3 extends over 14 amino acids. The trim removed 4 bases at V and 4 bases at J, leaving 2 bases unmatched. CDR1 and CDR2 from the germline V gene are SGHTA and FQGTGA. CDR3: CASSSGTGADTQYF. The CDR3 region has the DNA TGTGCCAGCAGCTCCGGGACAGGGGCAGATACGCAGTATTTT.

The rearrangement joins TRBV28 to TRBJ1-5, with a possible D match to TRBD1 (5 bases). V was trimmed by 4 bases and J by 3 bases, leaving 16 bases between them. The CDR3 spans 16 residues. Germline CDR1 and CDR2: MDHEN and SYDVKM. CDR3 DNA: TGTGCCAGCAGTTCGGCGAGGGGTCAATTCAATCAGCCCCAGCATTTT. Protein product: CASSSARGQFNQPQHF.

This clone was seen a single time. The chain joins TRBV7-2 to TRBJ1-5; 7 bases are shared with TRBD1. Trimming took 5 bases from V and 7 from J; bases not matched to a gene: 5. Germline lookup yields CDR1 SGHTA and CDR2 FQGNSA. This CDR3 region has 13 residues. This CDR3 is CASSLQGTQPQHF. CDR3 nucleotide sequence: TGTGCCAGCAGCCTACAGGGGACGCAGCCCCAGCATTTT. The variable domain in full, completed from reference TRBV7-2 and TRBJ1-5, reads GAGVSQSPSNKVTEKGKDVELRCDPISGHTALYWYRQSLGQGLEFLIYFQGNSAPDKSGLPSDRFSAERTGGSVSTLTIQRTQQEDSAVYLCASSLQGTQPQHFGDGTRLSIL.

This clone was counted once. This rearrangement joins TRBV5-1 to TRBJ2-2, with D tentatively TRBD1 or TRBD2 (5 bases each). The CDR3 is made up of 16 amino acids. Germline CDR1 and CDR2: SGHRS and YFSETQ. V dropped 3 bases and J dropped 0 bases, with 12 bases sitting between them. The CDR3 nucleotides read TGCGCCAGCAGCTCGCCGGGGCGGCCGAACACCGGGGAGCTGTTTTTT. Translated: CASSSPGRPNTGELFF.

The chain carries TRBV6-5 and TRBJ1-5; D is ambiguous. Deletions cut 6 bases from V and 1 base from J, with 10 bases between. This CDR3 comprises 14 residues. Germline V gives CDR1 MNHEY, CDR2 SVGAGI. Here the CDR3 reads CASSFAGSNQPQHF. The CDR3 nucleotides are TGTGCCAGCAGCTTTGCGGGCAGCAATCAGCCCCAGCATTTT.

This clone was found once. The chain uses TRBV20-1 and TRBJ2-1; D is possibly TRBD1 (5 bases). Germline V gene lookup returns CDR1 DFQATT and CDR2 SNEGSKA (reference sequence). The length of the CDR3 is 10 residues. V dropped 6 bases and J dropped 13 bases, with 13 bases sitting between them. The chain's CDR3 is CSALGVGQFF. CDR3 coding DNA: TGCAGTGCCCTAGGGGTTGGCCAGTTCTTC.

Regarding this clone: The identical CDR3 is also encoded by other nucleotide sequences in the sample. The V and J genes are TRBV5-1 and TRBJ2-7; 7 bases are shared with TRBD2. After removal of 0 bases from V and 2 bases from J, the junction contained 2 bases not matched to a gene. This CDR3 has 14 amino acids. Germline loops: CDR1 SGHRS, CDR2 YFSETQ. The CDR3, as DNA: TGCGCCAGCAGCTTGGAGGCGGGAGCCTACGAGCAGTACTTC. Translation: CASSLEAGAYEQYF.

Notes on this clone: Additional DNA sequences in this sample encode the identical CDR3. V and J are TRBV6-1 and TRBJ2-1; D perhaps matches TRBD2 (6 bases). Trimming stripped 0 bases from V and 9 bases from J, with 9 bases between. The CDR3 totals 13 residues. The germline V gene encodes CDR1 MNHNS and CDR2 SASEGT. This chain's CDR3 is CASSEARGGEQFF. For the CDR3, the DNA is TGTGCCAGCAGTGAAGCCCGGGGAGGTGAGCAGTTCTTC.

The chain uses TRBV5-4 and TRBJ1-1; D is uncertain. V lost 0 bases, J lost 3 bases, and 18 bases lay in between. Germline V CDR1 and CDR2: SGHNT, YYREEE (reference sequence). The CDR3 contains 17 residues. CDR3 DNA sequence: TGTGCCAGCAGCTTGGCCCAATACGGGGTGGGGTACACTGAAGCTTTCTTT. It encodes CASSLAQYGVGYTEAFF.

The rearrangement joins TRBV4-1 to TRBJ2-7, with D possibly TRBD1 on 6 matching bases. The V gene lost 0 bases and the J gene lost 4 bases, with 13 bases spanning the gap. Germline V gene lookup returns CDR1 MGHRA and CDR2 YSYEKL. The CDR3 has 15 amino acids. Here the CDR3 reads CASSQERTEFYEQYF. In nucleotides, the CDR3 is TGCGCCAGCAGCCAAGAACGGACAGAATTTTACGAGCAGTACTTC.

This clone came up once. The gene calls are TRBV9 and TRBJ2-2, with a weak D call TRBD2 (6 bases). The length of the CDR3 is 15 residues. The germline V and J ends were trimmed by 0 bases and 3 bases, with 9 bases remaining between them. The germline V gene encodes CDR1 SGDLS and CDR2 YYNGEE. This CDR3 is CASSVAPGDTGELFF. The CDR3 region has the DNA TGTGCCAGCAGCGTAGCTCCGGGGGACACCGGGGAGCTGTTTTTT.

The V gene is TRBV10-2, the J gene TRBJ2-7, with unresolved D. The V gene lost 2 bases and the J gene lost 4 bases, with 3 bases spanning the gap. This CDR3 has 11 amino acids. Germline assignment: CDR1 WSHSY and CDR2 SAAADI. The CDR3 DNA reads TGCGCCAGCAGTGAGGAATACGAGCAGTACTTC. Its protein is CASSEEYEQYF.

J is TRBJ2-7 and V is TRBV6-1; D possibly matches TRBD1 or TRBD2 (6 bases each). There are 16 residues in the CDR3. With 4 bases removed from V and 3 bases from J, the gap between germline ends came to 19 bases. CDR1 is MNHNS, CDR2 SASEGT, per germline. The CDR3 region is CASSASYRDSGYEQYF. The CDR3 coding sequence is TGTGCCAGCAGTGCGTCGTACAGGGACTCGGGCTACGAGCAGTACTTC.

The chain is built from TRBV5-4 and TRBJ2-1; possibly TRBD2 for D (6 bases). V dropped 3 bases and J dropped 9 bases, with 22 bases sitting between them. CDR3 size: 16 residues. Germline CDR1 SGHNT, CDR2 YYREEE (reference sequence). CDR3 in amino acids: CASSSPAGGIWGEQFF. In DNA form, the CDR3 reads TGTGCCAGCAGCTCCCCTGCAGGAGGGATTTGGGGTGAGCAGTTCTTC.